Below, 16 T cell receptor beta chains from the same sample are listed, as sequenced in a study of a mutant IDH1 vaccine in newly diagnosed glioma. Profiling relied on immunoSEQ multiplex PCR, and the TCRdb table lists in-frame clones only, not all of them. Of 98,000 or so clones in the sample, around 90% are singletons; the top ten hold 0.5% to 0.6%. As for time point: baseline, week 1 (first vaccination visit). Noted treatment: pre-vaccination baseline after standard-of-care therapy. Specimen: PBMCs, collected from a glioma patient treated with radiotherapy, temozolomide or both. The source of these receptors is a woman in her forties or fifties with glioma.

The rearrangement uses TRBV10-1 and TRBJ1-1; perhaps TRBD1 as D (6 bases). V was clipped by 4 bases and J by 3 bases, with 9 bases between them. The CDR3 is 13 amino acids. The V gene's germline CDR1 is WNHNN and CDR2 SYGVQD (reference sequence). CDR3 bases: TGCGCCAGCAGTGTGTACAGGGACACTGAAGCTTTCTTT. Translating it yields CASSVYRDTEAFF.

This chain uses TRBV5-1 with TRBJ1-4, with unresolved D. This CDR3 is 13 amino acids long. Germline V gene lookup returns CDR1 SGHRS and CDR2 YFSETQ. The V end was cut by 5 bases, the J end by 4 bases, with 9 bases between. CDR3 sequence reads: CASRSNRNEKLFF. The CDR3 coding sequence is TGCGCCAGCAGAAGCAACCGTAATGAAAAACTGTTTTTT. The complete variable domain, with remaining parts taken from reference TRBV5-1 and TRBJ1-4, reads KAGVTQTPRYLIKTRGQQVTLSCSPISGHRSVSWYQQTPGQGLQFLFEYFSETQRNKGNFPGRFSGRQFSNSRSEMNVSTLELGDSALYLCASRSNRNEKLFFGSGTQLSVL.

The J gene is TRBJ2-1, the V gene TRBV19; D might be TRBD1 or TRBD2, each matching 5 bases. There are 14 residues in the CDR3. Germline CDR1 and CDR2: LNHDA and SQIVND (reference sequence). The germline V and J ends were trimmed by 7 bases and 1 base, with 11 bases remaining between them. CDR3 coding DNA: TGTGCCAGTAAGAGGGGAATATCCTACAATGAGCAGTTCTTC. This encodes CASKRGISYNEQFF.

This chain links TRBV6-1 with TRBJ1-1; D is undetermined. The CDR3 consists of 14 residues. Germline V lookup: CDR1 MNHNS, CDR2 SASEGT. V lost 2 bases and J 1 base, leaving 8 bases between the germline ends. CDR3 nucleotides: TGTGCCAGCAGTGAATGGACGGCGAACACTGAAGCTTTCTTT. The encoded protein is CASSEWTANTEAFF.

On this clone itself: One end of the junction does not line up with germline, which may come from a read error. The chain uses TRBV7-7 and TRBJ1-3; D not certain. The CDR3 runs to 17 residues. Looked up from germline, CDR1 is SSHAT and CDR2 is FNYEAQ (reference sequence). The CDR3 region is CASSPQPISSSGNTIYF. The DNA for the CDR3 is TGTGCTAGCAGCCCCCAGCCGATTTCATCCTCTGGAAACACCATATATTTT.

The genes are TRBV5-4 and TRBJ2-3; D is unclear. Per germline, CDR1 SGHNT and CDR2 YYREEE (reference sequence). The CDR3 loop spans 13 amino acids. Trimming took 4 bases from V and 2 from J, leaving 8 bases between them. This chain's CDR3 is CASSKDYTDTQYF. The CDR3 bases are TGTGCCAGCAGCAAGGATTACACAGATACGCAGTATTTT.

V is TRBV7-2 and J is TRBJ1-6, with 9 bases fitting TRBD1. V trimming: 5 bases; J trimming: 4 bases; junction bases outside the gene matches: 3. This CDR3 region has 15 residues. Germline V gives CDR1 SGHTA, CDR2 FQGNSA. The CDR3 DNA follows: TGTGCCAGCAGCCCCGGGACAGGGTATAATTCACCCCTCCACTTT. Protein sequence: CASSPGTGYNSPLHF.

The chain couples TRBV12-5 to TRBJ1-1, with D hard to call. Looked up from germline, CDR1 is LGHNT and CDR2 is FRNRAP. This CDR3 has 12 amino acids. The V end lost 6 bases, the J end lost 6 bases, and 11 bases lay between the germline ends. CDR3 sequence: CASGPDEAEAFF. In DNA, the CDR3 is TGTGCTAGTGGCCCAGATGAGGCTGAAGCTTTCTTT.

J is TRBJ2-1 and V is TRBV7-6, with 8 positions matching TRBD2. This CDR3 has 18 amino acids. Looked up from germline, CDR1 is SGHVS and CDR2 is FNYEAQ. V trimming: 3 bases; J trimming: 0 bases; junction bases outside the gene matches: 10. Here the CDR3 reads CASSLFNIREGSYNEQFF. As DNA, the CDR3 is TGTGCCAGCAGCTTGTTCAATATACGGGAGGGCTCCTACAATGAGCAGTTCTTC. The complete variable domain, with remaining parts taken from reference TRBV7-6 and TRBJ2-1, reads GAGVSQSPRYKVTKRGQDVALRCDPISGHVSLYWYRQALGQGPEFLTYFNYEAQQDKSGLPNDRFSAERPEGSISTLTIQRTEQRDSAMYRCASSLFNIREGSYNEQFFGPGTRLTVL.

CDR3 protein: CATPGGGQSYEQYF. The CDR3 DNA sequence: TGTGCCACCCCCGGGGGCGGACAGTCCTACGAGCAGTACTTC. J is TRBJ2-7 and V is TRBV5-7; D could derive from TRBD1 or TRBD2 (6 bases each). TRBV5-7 is an ORF, and what it does is uncertain. Trimming pared 9 bases from V and 1 base from J, leaving 17 bases between. The CDR3 is 14 residues long.

The J gene is TRBJ2-7, the V gene TRBV30; 9 positions agree with TRBD2. The junction had 10 bases not matched to a gene; V was cut back by 7 bases and J by 6 bases. Germline V gives CDR1 GTSNPN, CDR2 SVGIG (reference sequence). The CDR3 is 13 amino acids. As DNA, the CDR3 is TGTGCCTACACGCGGGGGGGTCGGACCGAGCAGTACTTC. Amino acid sequence: CAYTRGGRTEQYF.

This clone was picked up a small number of times. The chain joins TRBV9 to TRBJ1-1; D unresolved. CDR3 length: 14 residues. In germline, CDR1 is SGDLS, CDR2 YYNGEE. V was shortened by 0 bases and J by 4 bases, with 10 bases between the two germline ends. CDR3 DNA: TGTGCCAGCAGCGTAGGCCACCGGGGCACTGAAGCTTTCTTT. This translates into CASSVGHRGTEAFF.

As to this clone: One junction end disagrees with the germline gene, perhaps due to a read error. This sample also contains other DNA sequences that code for the same CDR3. This rearrangement joins TRBV14 to TRBJ2-1; D gene uncertain. The germline V gene has CDR1 SGHDN and CDR2 FVKESK. This CDR3 spans 15 amino acids. The CDR3 loop is CASSQDRLTYNEQFF. The CDR3 coding sequence is TGTGCCAGCAGCCAAGACAGACTCACCTACAATGAGCAATTCTTC.

The V gene is TRBV11-2, the J gene TRBJ2-7; D remains ambiguous. Trimming removed 4 bases at V and 0 bases at J, with 16 bases between. The germline CDR1 and CDR2 sequences are SGHAT and FQNNGV. This CDR3 is 16 amino acids long. The DNA for the CDR3 is TGTGCCAGCAGCTCGGGTATGAGCCTTTACTCCTACGAGCAGTACTTC. This gives the protein CASSSGMSLYSYEQYF. Drawing the rest from reference TRBV11-2 and TRBJ2-7, the complete variable domain is EAGVAQSPRYKIIEKRQSVAFWCNPISGHATLYWYQQILGQGPKLLIQFQNNGVVDDSQLPKDRFSAERLKGVDSTLKIQPAKLEDSAVYLCASSSGMSLYSYEQYFGPGTRLTVT.

V is TRBV6-6 and J is TRBJ1-2; the D is unclear. Germline V gives CDR1 MNHNY, CDR2 SVGAGI (reference sequence). CDR3 length: 13 amino acids. V was clipped by 5 bases and J by 1 base, with 8 bases between them. This CDR3 reads CASSPRVNYGYTF. The CDR3 nucleotides read TGTGCCAGCAGTCCTCGGGTTAACTATGGCTACACCTTC.

The genes are TRBV7-6 and TRBJ1-1, with TRBD1 matching over 12 bases. The CDR3 runs 15 residues. Germline V gene lookup returns CDR1 SGHVS and CDR2 FNYEAQ. Trimming took 3 bases from V and 3 from J; bases not matched to a gene: 2. The CDR3 DNA reads as TGTGCCAGCAGCTTGGGACAGGGGGCGGACACTGAAGCTTTCTTT. Protein sequence: CASSLGQGADTEAFF.